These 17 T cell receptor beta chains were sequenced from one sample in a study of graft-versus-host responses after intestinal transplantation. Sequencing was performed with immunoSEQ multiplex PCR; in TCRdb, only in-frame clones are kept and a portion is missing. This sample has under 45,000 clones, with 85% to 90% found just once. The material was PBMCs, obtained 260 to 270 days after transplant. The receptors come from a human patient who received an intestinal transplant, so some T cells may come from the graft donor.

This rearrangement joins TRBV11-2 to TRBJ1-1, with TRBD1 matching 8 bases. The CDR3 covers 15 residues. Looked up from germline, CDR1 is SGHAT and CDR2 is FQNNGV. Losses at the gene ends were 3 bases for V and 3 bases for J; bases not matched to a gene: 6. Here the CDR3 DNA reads TGTGCCAGCAGCTTCGGACAGGGTCTAGACACTGAAGCTTTCTTT. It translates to CASSFGQGLDTEAFF.

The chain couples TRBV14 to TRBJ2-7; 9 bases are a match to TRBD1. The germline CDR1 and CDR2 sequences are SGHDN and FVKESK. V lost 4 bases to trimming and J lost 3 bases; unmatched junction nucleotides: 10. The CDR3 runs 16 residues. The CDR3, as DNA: TGTGCCAGCAGCCCGACCCCACAGGGGGCTGGCTACGAGCAGTACTTC. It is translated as CASSPTPQGAGYEQYF.

This CDR3 reads CASSDPYGYTF. The CDR3, as DNA: TGTGCCAGCAGCGATCCTTATGGCTACACCTTC. The chain has TRBV9 and TRBJ1-2; D gene unclear. The V gene's germline CDR1 is SGDLS and CDR2 YYNGEE. V gave up 3 bases and J gave up 5 bases, with 5 bases separating them. The CDR3 is made up of 11 amino acids.

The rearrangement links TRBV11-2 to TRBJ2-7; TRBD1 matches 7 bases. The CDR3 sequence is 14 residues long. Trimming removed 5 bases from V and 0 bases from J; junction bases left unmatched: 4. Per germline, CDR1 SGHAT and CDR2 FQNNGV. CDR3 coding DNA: TGTGCCAGCAGCCCAAGGGACAGCTCCTACGAGCAGTACTTC. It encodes CASSPRDSSYEQYF.

CDR3 loop: CASSSVAGTDTQYF. The CDR3 DNA reads as TGTGCCAGCAGCTCGGTAGCGGGGACAGATACGCAGTATTTT. V gene TRBV7-6 combines with J gene TRBJ2-3, with 8 bases matching TRBD2. The CDR3 is 14 residues long. V lost 4 bases to trimming and J lost 3 bases; unmatched junction nucleotides: 3. Germline CDR1 SGHVS, CDR2 FNYEAQ.

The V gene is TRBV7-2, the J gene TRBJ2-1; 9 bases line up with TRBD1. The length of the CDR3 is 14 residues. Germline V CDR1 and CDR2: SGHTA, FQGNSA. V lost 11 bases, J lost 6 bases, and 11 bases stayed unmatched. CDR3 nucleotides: TGTGCCTGCGTAACAGGGGGCATGGGCAATGAGCAGTTCTTC. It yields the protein CACVTGGMGNEQFF.

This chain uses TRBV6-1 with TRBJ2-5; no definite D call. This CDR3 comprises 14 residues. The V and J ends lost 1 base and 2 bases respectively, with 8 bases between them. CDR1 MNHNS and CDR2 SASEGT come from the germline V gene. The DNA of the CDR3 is TGTGCCAGCAGTGAAGTCGAATTACAAGAGACCCAGTACTTC. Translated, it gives CASSEVELQETQYF.

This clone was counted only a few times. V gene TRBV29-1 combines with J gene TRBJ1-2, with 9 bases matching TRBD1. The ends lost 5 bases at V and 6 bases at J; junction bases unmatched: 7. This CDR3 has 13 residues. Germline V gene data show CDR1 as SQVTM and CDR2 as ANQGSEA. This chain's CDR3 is CSVRGTGRDGYTF. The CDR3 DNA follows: TGCAGCGTTCGGGGGACAGGGAGGGATGGCTACACCTTC.

CDR3 amino acids: CASRDRGTYEQYF. The CDR3 coding sequence is TGTGCCAGCAGAGACAGGGGGACCTACGAGCAGTACTTC. The chain recombines TRBV7-9 with TRBJ2-7, with 9 positions matching TRBD1. The CDR3 is made up of 13 amino acids. The germline V gene has CDR1 SEHNR and CDR2 FQNEAQ (reference sequence). V dropped 6 bases and J dropped 2; count of bases not matched to a gene: 2.

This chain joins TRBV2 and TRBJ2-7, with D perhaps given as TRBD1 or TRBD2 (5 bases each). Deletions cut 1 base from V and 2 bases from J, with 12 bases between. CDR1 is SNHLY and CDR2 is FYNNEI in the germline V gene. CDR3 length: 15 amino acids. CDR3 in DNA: TGTGCCAGCAGTGAAGTTTGGGACGGCCCCTACGAGCAGTACTTC. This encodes CASSEVWDGPYEQYF. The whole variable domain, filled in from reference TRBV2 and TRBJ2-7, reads EPEVTQTPSHQVTQMGQEVILRCVPISNHLYFYWYRQILGQKVEFLVSFYNNEISEKSEIFDDQFSVERPDGSNFTLKIRSTKLEDSAMYFCASSEVWDGPYEQYFGPGTRLTVT.

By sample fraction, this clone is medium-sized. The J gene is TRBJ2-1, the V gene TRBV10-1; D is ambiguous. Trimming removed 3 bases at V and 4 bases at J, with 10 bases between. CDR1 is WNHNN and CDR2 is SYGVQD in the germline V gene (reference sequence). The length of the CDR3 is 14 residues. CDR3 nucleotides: TGCGCCAGCAGTGATAGAGCTGAGTACAATGAGCAGTTCTTC. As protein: CASSDRAEYNEQFF.

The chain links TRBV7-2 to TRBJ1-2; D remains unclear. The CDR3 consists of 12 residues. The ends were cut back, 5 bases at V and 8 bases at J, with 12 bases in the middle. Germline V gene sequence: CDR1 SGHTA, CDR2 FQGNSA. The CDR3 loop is CASSPQRRGYTF. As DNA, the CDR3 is TGTGCCAGCAGCCCCCAGAGGAGGGGCTACACCTTC.

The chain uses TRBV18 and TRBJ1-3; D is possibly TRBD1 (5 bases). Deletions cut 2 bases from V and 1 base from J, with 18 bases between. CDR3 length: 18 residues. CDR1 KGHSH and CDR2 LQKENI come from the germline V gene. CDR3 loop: CASSPAPAAGISGNTIYF. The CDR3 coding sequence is TGTGCCAGCTCACCAGCCCCCGCGGCAGGGATATCTGGAAACACCATATATTTT.

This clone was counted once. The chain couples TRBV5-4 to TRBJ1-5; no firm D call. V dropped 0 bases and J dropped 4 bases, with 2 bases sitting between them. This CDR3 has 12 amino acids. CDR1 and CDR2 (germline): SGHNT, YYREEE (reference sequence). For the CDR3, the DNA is TGTGCCAGCAGCTTGGGGAATCAGCCCCAGCATTTT. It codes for CASSLGNQPQHF.

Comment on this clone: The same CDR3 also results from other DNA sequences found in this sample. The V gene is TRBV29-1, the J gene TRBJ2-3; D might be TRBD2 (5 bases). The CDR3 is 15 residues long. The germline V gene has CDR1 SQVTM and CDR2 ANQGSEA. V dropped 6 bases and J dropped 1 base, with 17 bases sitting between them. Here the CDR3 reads CSVDLRQHRTDTQYF. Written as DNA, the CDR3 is TGCAGCGTGGACTTGCGTCAACATCGCACAGATACGCAGTATTTT.

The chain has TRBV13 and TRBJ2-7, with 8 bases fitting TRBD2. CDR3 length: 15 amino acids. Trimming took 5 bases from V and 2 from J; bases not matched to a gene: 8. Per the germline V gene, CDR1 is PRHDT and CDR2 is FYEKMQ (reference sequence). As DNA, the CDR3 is TGTGCCAGCAGCCACCTTTCGGGGGGGACCTACGAGCAGTACTTC. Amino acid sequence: CASSHLSGGTYEQYF.

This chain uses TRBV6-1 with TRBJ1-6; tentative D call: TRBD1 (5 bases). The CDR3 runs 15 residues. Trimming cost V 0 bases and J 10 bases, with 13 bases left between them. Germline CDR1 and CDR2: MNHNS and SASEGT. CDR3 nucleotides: TGTGCCAGCAGTGAAGCGGGGCTCTTTAGGTCACCCCTCCACTTT. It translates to CASSEAGLFRSPLHF.